This T cell receptor (beta chain) appears in the sequencing data of a study of blood T cell repertoires in COVID-19. Study details: Acute-phase and convalescent COVID-19 samples originated in the United States, Italy and Spain. PBMCs, B-cell-depleted T cells, or T cells provided the cDNA or gDNA that made up the material.

The assay was immunoSEQ multiplex PCR, and TCRdb's table has in-frame clones only and misses some. Among a few hundred thousand clones listed, 84% were seen once. The CDR3 covers 15 residues. The germline V gene encodes CDR1 MDHEN and CDR2 SYDVKM. V gave up 5 bases and J gave up 0 bases, with 8 bases separating them. This TCR came from a man aged 55 to 70 with acute or convalescent COVID-19. The rearrangement joins TRBV28 to TRBJ2-6, with a possible D match to TRBD1 (5 bases). Material: peripheral blood. CDR3 nucleotides: TGTGCCAGCAGTAATCAGGGCTCTGGGGCCAACGTCCTGACTTTC. It encodes CASSNQGSGANVLTF.